This T cell receptor (beta chain) was recorded in a study of blood T cell repertoires in COVID-19. Study as a whole: The origin of the acute and convalescent COVID-19 samples was the United States, Italy and Spain. Sources were T cells, B-cell-depleted T cells, or PBMCs; the material itself was cDNA or gDNA.

V dropped 5 bases and J dropped 3; count of bases not matched to a gene: 5. CDR3 length: 15 amino acids. The germline CDR1 and CDR2 sequences are MDHEN and SYDVKM. In the original workflow: Estimates of nucleated cell counts were drawn from the amplification of reference gene primers. Using immunoSEQ multiplex PCR, the repertoire was profiled, and TCRdb retains in-frame clones only, with some absent. Clonal size and the V and J genes are those of that table, whereas D and trimming came from the DNA. Of around 250,000 clones listed, approximately 82% were seen once; the top ten hold roughly 5.8%. This clonotype originated in a man older than 75 with acute or convalescent COVID-19. The sequenced sample consisted of peripheral blood. This chain links TRBV28 with TRBJ1-3; 9 bases line up with TRBD1. The CDR3 sequence is CASSTGGAGGNTIYF. The DNA of the CDR3 is TGTGCCAGCAGTACAGGGGGCGCGGGTGGAAACACCATATATTTT.